This T cell receptor beta chain came from a study of low-dose radiotherapy and immunotherapy resistance in tumors. This clonotype has at least ten counts. Germline lookup yields CDR1 SNHLY and CDR2 FYNNEI. The CDR3 length is 14 residues. V dropped 1 base and J dropped 8 bases, with 14 bases sitting between them. TRAV- and TRBV-specific primers primed first-strand cDNA, covering alpha and beta chains. PCR amplification of the TCRs was performed with Phusion for 20 PCR cycles, and it relied on a constant-region primer together with a V-primer adapter. TCRdb reanalysed the reads using MiXCR and keeps one entry per CDR3 protein. The sample holds about 100,000 distinct CDR3 sequences, less than 25% seen once. Regarding time point: after trial treatment. As for treatment: LDRT plus nivolumab, ipilimumab, low-dose cyclophosphamide and aspirin (RACIN trial).

The material was PBMCs, obtained after low-dose radiotherapy plus immunotherapy. This receptor was identified in a male donor with prostate cancer. The gene calls are TRBV2 and TRBJ1-2, with TRBD1 as a possible D gene (5 bases). The CDR3 bases are TGTGCCAGCAGTGAAGTTTGGGGGGAATCGGGCTACACCTTC. Translating it yields CASSEVWGESGYTF.